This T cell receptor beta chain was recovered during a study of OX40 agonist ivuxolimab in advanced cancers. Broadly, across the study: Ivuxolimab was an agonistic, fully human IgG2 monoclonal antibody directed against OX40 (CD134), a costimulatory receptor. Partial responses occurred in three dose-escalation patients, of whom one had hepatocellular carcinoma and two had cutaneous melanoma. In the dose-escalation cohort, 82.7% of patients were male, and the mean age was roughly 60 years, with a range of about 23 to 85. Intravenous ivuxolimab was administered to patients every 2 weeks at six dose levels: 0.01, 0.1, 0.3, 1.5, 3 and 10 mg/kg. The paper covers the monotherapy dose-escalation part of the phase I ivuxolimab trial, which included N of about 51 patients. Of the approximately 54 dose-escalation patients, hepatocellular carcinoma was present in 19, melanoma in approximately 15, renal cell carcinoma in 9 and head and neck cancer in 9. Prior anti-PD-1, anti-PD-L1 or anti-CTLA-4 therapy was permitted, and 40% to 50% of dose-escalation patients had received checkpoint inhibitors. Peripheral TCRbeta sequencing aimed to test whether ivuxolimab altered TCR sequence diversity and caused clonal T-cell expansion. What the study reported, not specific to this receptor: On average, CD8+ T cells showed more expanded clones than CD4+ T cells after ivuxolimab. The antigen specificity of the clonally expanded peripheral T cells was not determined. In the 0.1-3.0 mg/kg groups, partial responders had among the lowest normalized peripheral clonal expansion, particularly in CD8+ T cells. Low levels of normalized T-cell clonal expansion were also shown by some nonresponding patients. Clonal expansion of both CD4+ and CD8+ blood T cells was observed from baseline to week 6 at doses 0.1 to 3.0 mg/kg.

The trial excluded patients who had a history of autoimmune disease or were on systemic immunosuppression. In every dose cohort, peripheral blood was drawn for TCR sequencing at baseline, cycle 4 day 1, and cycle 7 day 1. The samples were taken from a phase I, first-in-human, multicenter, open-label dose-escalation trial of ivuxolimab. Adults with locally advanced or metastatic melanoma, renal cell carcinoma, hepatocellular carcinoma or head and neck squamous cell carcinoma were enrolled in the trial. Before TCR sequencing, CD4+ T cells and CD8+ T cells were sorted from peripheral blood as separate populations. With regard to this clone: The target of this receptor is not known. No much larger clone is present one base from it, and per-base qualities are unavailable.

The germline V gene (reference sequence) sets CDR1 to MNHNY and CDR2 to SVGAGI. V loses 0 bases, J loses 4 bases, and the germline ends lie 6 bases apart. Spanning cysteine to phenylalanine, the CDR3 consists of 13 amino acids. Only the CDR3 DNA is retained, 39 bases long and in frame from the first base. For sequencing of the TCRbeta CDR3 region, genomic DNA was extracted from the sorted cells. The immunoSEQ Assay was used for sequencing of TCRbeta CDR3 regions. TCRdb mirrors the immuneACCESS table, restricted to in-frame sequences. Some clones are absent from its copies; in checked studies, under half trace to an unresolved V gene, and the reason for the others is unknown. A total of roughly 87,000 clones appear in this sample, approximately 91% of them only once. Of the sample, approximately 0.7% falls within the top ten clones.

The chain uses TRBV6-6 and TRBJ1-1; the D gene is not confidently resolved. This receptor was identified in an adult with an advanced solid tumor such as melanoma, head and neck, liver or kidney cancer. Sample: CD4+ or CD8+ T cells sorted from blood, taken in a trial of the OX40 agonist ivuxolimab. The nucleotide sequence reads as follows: TGTGCCAGCAGTTACTCGGCGGCCACTGAAGCTTTCTTT. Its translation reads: CASSYSAATEAFF.